The 13 T cell receptor beta chains below were found in one sample sequenced in a study of tumor-infiltrating lymphocytes in primary liver carcinoma. Total RNA amounting to about 520 ng was the source from which TCR beta cDNA was made with a constant-region primer. For TCR beta, libraries were produced by three nested multiplex PCR rounds using slightly modified ARM-PCR. The first two PCR rounds used TRBV1-TRBV30 primers with a Cbeta primer, approximately 9 cycles each. MiXCR, applied by TCRdb to the multiplex PCR reads, yields one record per CDR3 protein. Of fewer than 30,000 distinct CDR3 sequences in the sample, over 65% are singletons; the top ten hold less than 55%. The study co-extracted DNA and RNA from 20-30 mg of unsorted bulk tissue. The source material was liver tumor tissue from sampling region 3. Sample subset: tumor region T3, left-lateral pole. These receptors all come from a man aged 35 to 55 with primary liver carcinoma and hepatitis B virus infection.

The chain combines TRBV6-5 with TRBJ2-5; no reliable D call. V was pared by 10 bases and J by 7 bases, with 13 bases between. The CDR3 length is 11 residues. Germline loops: CDR1 MNHEY, CDR2 SVGAGI. CDR3: CANAARGTQYF. The CDR3 nucleotides read TGTGCCAACGCCGCCCGCGGGACCCAGTACTTC.

The CDR3 region is CSASNGQGALSTEAFF. CDR3 nucleotide sequence: TGCAGCGCTTCGAACGGACAGGGGGCGCTTAGCACCGAAGCTTTCTTT. The chain uses TRBV29-1 and TRBJ1-1, with 11 bases identical to TRBD1. CDR3 length: 16 amino acids. Trimming took 7 bases from V and 8 from J; bases not matched to a gene: 18. Germline V gene lookup returns CDR1 SQVTM and CDR2 ANQGSEA. The full variable domain, its missing parts supplied by reference TRBV29-1 and TRBJ1-1, is SAVISQKPSRDICQRGTSLTIQCQVDSQVTMMFWYRQQPGQSLTLIATANQGSEATYESGFVIDKFPISRPNLTFSTLTVSNMSPEDSSIYLCSASNGQGALSTEAFFGQGTRLTVV.

The chain uses TRBV14 and TRBJ2-7, with D uncertain. CDR1 is SGHDN and CDR2 is FVKESK in the germline V gene. Trimming removed 0 bases from V and 2 bases from J, with 17 bases in between. The CDR3 is 17 residues long. The CDR3 DNA reads as TGTGCCAGCAGCCAAGATAGAGCTGGCGTGACGACCTACGAGCAGTACTTC. Its translation is CASSQDRAGVTTYEQYF.

The rearrangement joins TRBV4-2 to TRBJ2-5; 9 bases match TRBD2. The ends lost 4 bases at V and 5 bases at J; junction bases unmatched: 17. CDR1 is LGHNA, CDR2 YNFKEQ, per germline. This CDR3 comprises 18 residues. CDR3 sequence: CASSPLGLAGWPHETQYF. DNA of the CDR3: TGTGCCAGCAGCCCACTGGGACTAGCAGGATGGCCTCACGAGACCCAGTACTTC.

This clonotype was observed a handful of times. A much larger clone lies a single base off, so this may be a read error. The conserved closing phenylalanine or tryptophan is absent in this CDR3, likely reflecting a read error. The DNA is left out, because the CDR3 cannot be placed on it with certainty; the CDR3 is given as TCRdb lists it. The rearrangement joins TRBV5-4 to TRBJ2-3; the table's D call, TRBD1, was not checked against the DNA. Looked up from germline, CDR1 is SGHNT and CDR2 is YYREEE (reference sequence). Inclusive of both ends, the CDR3 amounts to 12 amino acids. CDR3: CATRGATDTRYS.

In its sample, this clonotype was seen once. At one boundary the junction diverges from the germline segment, which might be a read error. CDR3 region: CDSSLDGNTEALF. CDR3 sequence (DNA): TGCGACAGCAGCTTGGATGGGAACACTGAAGCTTTATTT. This sequence joins TRBV5-1 and TRBJ1-1; D gene unclear. This CDR3 spans 13 amino acids. Looked up from germline, CDR1 is SGHRS and CDR2 is YFSETQ.

This clonotype was observed a single time. Lacking the conserved final phenylalanine or tryptophan, this CDR3 likely reflects a read error. The CDR3 protein is CAVRERDDTGELFS. The CDR3, as DNA: TGTGCTGTCAGGGAGCGGGACGACACCGGGGAGCTGTTTTCT. The J gene is TRBJ2-2, the V gene TRBV10-3, with 7 bases lining up with TRBD2. The CDR3 spans 14 residues. Germline-derived CDR1 and CDR2 are ENHRY and SYGVKD.

Comment on this clonotype: Its ends do not fully match the called genes, so a read error is possible. The chain recombines TRBV10-3 with TRBJ2-2; 7 bases agree with TRBD2. The germline V gene has CDR1 ENHRY and CDR2 SYGVKD. The CDR3 sequence is 14 residues long. CDR3 nucleotide sequence: TGTGTCATCAAGGAGCGGGACGACACCGTGGAGCTGTTTTTT. It codes for CVIKERDDTVELFF.

On this clonotype itself: The CDR3 does not close with the conserved phenylalanine or tryptophan, likely indicating a read error. The V gene is TRBV10-1, the J gene TRBJ2-7; D call uncertain. Germline V gene lookup returns CDR1 WNHNN and CDR2 SYGVQD (reference sequence). The CDR3 runs 14 residues. Deletions cut 0 bases from V and 4 bases from J, with 10 bases between. CDR3 sequence reads: CASSESARPYEQYS. CDR3 sequence (DNA): TGCGCCAGCAGTGAGTCGGCAAGACCATACGAGCAGTACTCC.

Comments on this clonotype: At one end the junction does not follow the germline gene, possibly because of a read error. The rearrangement links TRBV12-3 or TRBV12-4 to TRBJ1-2; TRBD1 is a possible D gene (6 bases). The CDR3 is made up of 13 amino acids. As DNA, the CDR3 is TGTGCCAGCAGTTTGAGGGGGGCGGGGGGCTATAGCTTC. Protein sequence: CASSLRGAGGYSF.

Points on this clonotype: A junction boundary mismatches the germline segment, possibly from a read error. V and J are TRBV29-1 and TRBJ2-7, with 8 bases aligning to TRBD2. CDR1 and CDR2 from the germline V gene are SQVTM and ANQGSEA. The CDR3 contains 13 residues. The CDR3 region has the DNA TGCAGCGCTACGGGGGGGGCCTCCTACGAGCAGTATTTC. Translating it yields CSATGGASYEQYF.

About this clonotype itself: The junction shows a germline mismatch at one end, possibly a read error. V gene TRBV10-3 combines with J gene TRBJ2-7; no definite D call. From germline, CDR1 is ENHRY and CDR2 SYGVKD. The length of the CDR3 is 15 residues. As DNA, the CDR3 is TGTGCCATCAGTGAATCGTCGCAGCAAACCTACGGGCAGTACTTC. Its protein is CAISESSQQTYGQYF.

J is TRBJ2-3 and V is TRBV6-1; D call uncertain. CDR1 MNHNS and CDR2 SASEGT come from the germline V gene. The CDR3 sequence is 12 residues long. Trimming stripped 8 bases from V and 5 bases from J, with 11 bases between. The CDR3 DNA reads as TGTGCCAGCTCAATCAGGATAGATACGCAGTATTTT. Residues: CASSIRIDTQYF.